What follows are 25 T cell receptor beta chains derived from one specimen sequenced in a study of shared clonotypes between healthy human individuals. The table came from immunoSEQ multiplex PCR; TCRdb's copy has only in-frame clones and leaves some out. The sample lists about 1.5 million clones, approximately 98% occurring once. Sequencing was carried out using naive CD4+ T cells sorted from blood. The sample's subset: CD45RA+ positively selected. The origin of the receptors is a man aged 25 to 40 in good health.

In the case of this clone: Other DNA sequences in the same sample also yield this CDR3. V usage is TRBV5-1 and J usage is TRBJ2-3; 9 bases match TRBD2. The V segment lost 3 bases and the J segment 0 bases; nucleotides outside the gene matches: 2. Germline CDR1 is SGHRS and CDR2 is YFSETQ. The CDR3 spans 15 residues. The CDR3 DNA sequence: TGCGCCAGCAGCTCCGGACTAGCGAGCACAGATACGCAGTATTTT. Protein product: CASSSGLASTDTQYF.

The chain combines TRBV7-9 with TRBJ1-1; D remains ambiguous. V was cut by 4 bases and J by 2 bases, with 14 bases left in between. The V gene's germline CDR1 is SEHNR and CDR2 FQNEAQ (reference sequence). The CDR3 is 15 amino acids. For the CDR3, the DNA is TGTGCCAGCAGCTATCAAGGGAAAGGAAACACTGAAGCTTTCTTT. It encodes CASSYQGKGNTEAFF.

The J gene is TRBJ2-7, the V gene TRBV11-2, with 10 bases identical to TRBD2. The V segment lost 7 bases and the J segment 2 bases; nucleotides outside the gene matches: 11. CDR3 length equals 16 residues. Germline loops: CDR1 SGHAT, CDR2 FQNNGV. The CDR3 DNA is TGTGCCAGCATCGGGAGCGGGAGGGCTCGGGCCTACGAGCAGTACTTC. This encodes CASIGSGRARAYEQYF.

The chain uses TRBV10-3 and TRBJ1-4, with a weak D call TRBD1 (5 bases). The germline V and J ends were trimmed by 2 bases and 3 bases, with 10 bases remaining between them. Germline assignment: CDR1 ENHRY and CDR2 SYGVKD. This CDR3 has 15 residues. The CDR3, as DNA: TGTGCCATCAGTGAGCGCCCAGGGTCTAATGAAAAACTGTTTTTT. This gives the protein CAISERPGSNEKLFF.

V is TRBV7-9 and J is TRBJ1-4, with D unresolved. The CDR3 is 14 residues long. The V gene lost 5 bases and the J gene lost 4 bases, with 11 bases spanning the gap. The germline V gene has CDR1 SEHNR and CDR2 FQNEAQ (reference sequence). CDR3 in amino acids: CASSPDTYNEKLFF. CDR3 nucleotides: TGTGCCAGCAGCCCAGACACGTATAATGAAAAACTGTTTTTT.

The CDR3 DNA is TGTGCCTGGAGGCAAGCTAGCTATGGCTACACCTTC. Translating it yields CAWRQASYGYTF. The chain employs TRBV30 and TRBJ1-2; D uncertain. From germline, CDR1 is GTSNPN and CDR2 SVGIG (reference sequence). The V and J ends lost 3 bases and 4 bases respectively, with 9 bases between them. The CDR3 extends over 12 amino acids. Variable domain in full (rest from reference TRBV30 and TRBJ1-2): SQTIHQWPATLVQPVGSPLSLECTVEGTSNPNLYWYRQAAGRGLQLLFYSVGIGQISSEVPQNLSASRPQDRQFILSSKKLLLSDSGFYLCAWRQASYGYTFGSGTRLTVV.

The genes are TRBV18 and TRBJ2-3; D assignment may be TRBD1 or TRBD2 (6 bases each). Trimming cost V 2 bases and J 4 bases, with 13 bases left between them. Germline CDR1 is KGHSH and CDR2 is LQKENI. There are 15 residues in the CDR3. The CDR3 bases are TGTGCCAGCTCACCAACCCAGGAGGGGGCAGATACGCAGTATTTT. Translated, it gives CASSPTQEGADTQYF.

The chain has TRBV5-1 and TRBJ1-4, with a tentative D call TRBD1 (5 bases). V was cut by 1 base and J by 6 bases, with 13 bases left in between. This CDR3 spans 15 amino acids. CDR1 is SGHRS, CDR2 YFSETQ, per germline. The CDR3 bases are TGCGCCAGCAGCTTGCCCCAGGGATCGGATGAAAAACTGTTTTTT. Its translation is CASSLPQGSDEKLFF.

The J gene is TRBJ2-5, the V gene TRBV11-2, with D perhaps TRBD1 or TRBD2 (5 bases each). The CDR3 covers 18 residues. V gave up 4 bases and J gave up 2 bases, with 23 bases separating them. Germline V lookup: CDR1 SGHAT, CDR2 FQNNGV. CDR3 loop: CASSWGISGRGAQETQYF. The CDR3 coding sequence is TGTGCCAGCAGCTGGGGGATATCGGGTAGAGGAGCGCAAGAGACCCAGTACTTC.

The V gene is TRBV7-8, the J gene TRBJ2-7, with a possible D match to TRBD1 (5 bases). V was clipped by 3 bases and J by 5 bases, with 8 bases between them. Per germline, CDR1 SGHVS and CDR2 FQNEAQ. The CDR3 loop spans 12 amino acids. The CDR3 reads CASSLGLDEQYF. The DNA for the CDR3 is TGTGCCAGCAGCTTGGGGCTAGACGAGCAGTACTTC.

The V call is TRBV29-1, the J call TRBJ1-2; 12 nucleotides align to TRBD1. The germline CDR1 and CDR2 sequences are SQVTM and ANQGSEA. With V trimmed by 7 bases and J by 8 bases, 2 bases remained unmatched. The CDR3 extends over 11 amino acids. CDR3 amino acids: CSAGTGGGYTF. The CDR3 region has the DNA TGCAGCGCTGGGACAGGGGGCGGCTACACCTTC.

The genes are TRBV10-1 and TRBJ2-7, with D possibly called TRBD1 or TRBD2 (5 bases each). The CDR3 has 16 residues. CDR1 and CDR2 from the germline V gene are WNHNN and SYGVQD (reference sequence). Deletions cut 4 bases from V and 3 bases from J, with 19 bases between. The CDR3 region is CASSVGGPQRIYEQYF. The DNA for the CDR3 is TGCGCCAGCAGTGTTGGGGGACCCCAAAGGATCTACGAGCAGTACTTC.

The chain employs TRBV19 and TRBJ1-1; TRBD1 matches 9 bases. Germline CDR1 and CDR2: LNHDA and SQIVND (reference sequence). With 6 bases clipped from V and 0 bases from J, the junction kept 8 bases outside the gene matches. CDR3 size: 16 residues. CDR3 nucleotides: TGTGCCAGTAGGGTTCGGACAGGGGACATGAACACTGAAGCTTTCTTT. Its protein product is CASRVRTGDMNTEAFF.

This clone is a singleton in its sample. The chain combines TRBV6-1 with TRBJ1-4, with unresolved D. V gave up 8 bases and J gave up 1 base, with 5 bases separating them. CDR1 is MNHNS and CDR2 is SASEGT in the germline V gene. CDR3 length: 12 residues. CDR3 nucleotides: TGTGCCAGCGGGAGAACTAATGAAAAACTGTTTTTT. It specifies CASGRTNEKLFF.

V gene TRBV18 combines with J gene TRBJ2-3; the match to TRBD2 covers 7 bases. J was trimmed by 6 bases and V by 3 bases; bases with no gene match: 12. The CDR3 covers 16 residues. Per the germline V gene, CDR1 is KGHSH and CDR2 is LQKENI. The chain's CDR3 is CASSPGSGSLFDTQYF. DNA for the CDR3: TGTGCCAGCTCACCGGGTAGCGGGTCCCTGTTCGATACGCAGTATTTT.

This chain uses TRBV7-7 with TRBJ2-5, with 7 bases aligning to TRBD2. The germline CDR1 and CDR2 sequences are SSHAT and FNYEAQ (reference sequence). Losses at the gene ends were 5 bases for V and 4 bases for J; bases not matched to a gene: 13. CDR3 length: 16 residues. The CDR3 sequence is CASSPNLGEGRETQYF. The CDR3 coding sequence is TGTGCCAGCAGCCCCAATTTGGGGGAGGGGCGAGAGACCCAGTACTTC.

The chain joins TRBV19 to TRBJ2-1, with 8 bases matching TRBD2. The germline gives CDR1 LNHDA, CDR2 SQIVND (reference sequence). V was clipped by 1 base and J by 8 bases; unmatched bases: 10. There are 16 residues in the CDR3. The CDR3 region is CASSIGPGTRVDEQFF. CDR3 coding DNA: TGTGCCAGTAGTATAGGCCCCGGGACTAGGGTCGATGAGCAGTTCTTC. Together with reference TRBV19 and TRBJ2-1, the CDR3 gives the full variable domain: DGGITQSPKYLFRKEGQNVTLSCEQNLNHDAMYWYRQDPGQGLRLIYYSQIVNDFQKGDIAEGYSVSREKKESFPLTVTSAQKNPTAFYLCASSIGPGTRVDEQFFGPGTRLTVL.

The chain has TRBV7-9 and TRBJ1-2; no firm D call. Germline CDR1 reads SEHNR; CDR2 reads FQNEAQ (reference sequence). The CDR3 is 15 amino acids. Trimming left V 0 bases short and J 2 bases short, with 10 bases between. The CDR3 coding sequence is TGTGCCAGCAGCTTAGCAGGGAGGCTAAACTATGGCTACACCTTC. As protein: CASSLAGRLNYGYTF. Full variable domain (rest looked up from reference TRBV7-9 and TRBJ1-2): DTGVSQNPRHKITKRGQNVTFRCDPISEHNRLYWYRQTLGQGPEFLTYFQNEAQLEKSRLLSDRFSAERPKGSFSTLEIQRTEQGDSAMYLCASSLAGRLNYGYTFGSGTRLTVV.

The V gene is TRBV7-9, the J gene TRBJ2-2, with TRBD1 identical over 7 bases. CDR3 length equals 14 residues. The V gene's germline CDR1 is SEHNR and CDR2 FQNEAQ (reference sequence). Trimming cost V 4 bases and J 6 bases; bases outside gene matches: 5. The CDR3 DNA follows: TGTGCCAGCAGCTCGTACAGGGGCCCCGGGGAGCTGTTTTTT. Protein sequence: CASSSYRGPGELFF. The complete variable domain, with remaining parts taken from reference TRBV7-9 and TRBJ2-2, reads DTGVSQNPRHKITKRGQNVTFRCDPISEHNRLYWYRQTLGQGPEFLTYFQNEAQLEKSRLLSDRFSAERPKGSFSTLEIQRTEQGDSAMYLCASSSYRGPGELFFGEGSRLTVL.

The chain links TRBV18 to TRBJ2-7; 7 bases are a match to TRBD2. Germline assignment: CDR1 KGHSH and CDR2 LQKENI. The V and J ends lost 2 bases and 4 bases, in that order; junction bases with no gene match: 8. The CDR3 has 15 amino acids. The CDR3 is CASSPIGRAEYEQYF. CDR3 DNA sequence: TGTGCCAGCTCACCAATAGGGAGGGCGGAGTACGAGCAGTACTTC. Complete variable domain (other parts from reference TRBV18 and TRBJ2-7): NAGVMQNPRHLVRRRGQEARLRCSPMKGHSHVYWYRQLPEEGLKFMVYLQKENIIDESGMPKERFSAEFPKEGPSILRIQQVVRGDSAAYFCASSPIGRAEYEQYFGPGTRLTVT.

The chain combines TRBV30 with TRBJ2-1; TRBD2 might be the D (6 bases). The germline V gene encodes CDR1 GTSNPN and CDR2 SVGIG (reference sequence). Trimming took 0 bases from V and 8 from J, leaving 20 bases between them. The CDR3 is 16 residues long. This CDR3 is CAWSVLVGLGGYEQFF. The CDR3 DNA reads as TGTGCCTGGAGTGTCCTGGTGGGCCTGGGGGGATATGAGCAGTTCTTC.

The CDR3 is CASTPPSSYNSPLHF. DNA for the CDR3: TGTGCTAGTACCCCCCCTAGCTCCTATAATTCACCCCTCCACTTT. The J gene is TRBJ1-6, the V gene TRBV12-5, with unresolved D. Germline V gene lookup returns CDR1 LGHNT and CDR2 FRNRAP. V lost 8 bases and J lost 0, with 11 bases in between. The CDR3 length is 15 residues.

CDR3 in amino acids: CASSSGLDNEQFF. The CDR3 region has the DNA TGTGCCAGCAGCTCGGGACTAGACAATGAGCAGTTCTTC. J is TRBJ2-1 and V is TRBV7-3; 8 nucleotides match TRBD2. The CDR3 sequence is 13 residues long. V was clipped by 4 bases and J by 5 bases; unmatched bases: 1. Germline V lookup: CDR1 SGHTA, CDR2 FQGTGA.

The genes are TRBV19 and TRBJ2-3; 7 positions match TRBD2. The CDR3 runs 15 residues. Per germline, CDR1 LNHDA and CDR2 SQIVND (reference sequence). Trimming cost V 4 bases and J 4 bases; bases outside gene matches: 8. The CDR3 sequence is CASSTLREPADTQYF. Here the CDR3 DNA reads TGTGCCAGTAGTACCCTGCGGGAGCCCGCAGATACGCAGTATTTT.

With regard to this clone: In the same sample, other DNA sequences code for this CDR3. This chain links TRBV18 with TRBJ1-2; 10 nucleotides align to TRBD1. Germline-derived CDR1 and CDR2 are KGHSH and LQKENI. This CDR3 contains 13 residues. V lost 3 bases to trimming and J lost 8 bases; unmatched junction nucleotides: 3. The CDR3 spells CASSPGTGVGYTF. The CDR3 nucleotides are TGTGCCAGCTCACCCGGGACAGGGGTAGGCTACACCTTC.